This paragraph covers one TCR beta chain sequence. Its cognate antigen is unknown. The ends lost 3 bases at V and 10 bases at J; junction bases unmatched: 12. The CDR3 is 16 residues long. Per germline, CDR1 SNHLY and CDR2 FYNNEI. This sample stems from a study of T cells in Graves' hyperthyroidism and ophthalmopathy. No progression to ophthalmopathy during 18 months of follow-up defined stable disease. Amplification targeted TCR beta CDR3 regions from RNA transcripts. The HTBI primer set drove a first-round RT-PCR of the TCR CDR3. TCRdb re-called the multiplex PCR reads through MiXCR, storing one row per CDR3 protein. The sample shows roughly 580,000 distinct CDR3 sequences, about half of them seen only once. Study-level points and caveats: In blood, most of the thyroid clonotypes expanded above 0.001 were also present.

The gene calls are TRBV2 and TRBJ2-5, with TRBD2 matching over 12 bases. Specimen: peripheral blood or thyroid tissue (not recorded which). This clonotype originated in a woman under 30 with Graves' hyperthyroidism. CDR3 residues: CASSDRLAGDNEVQYF. For the CDR3, the DNA is TGTGCCAGCAGTGACAGACTAGCGGGAGACAATGAGGTCCAGTACTTC.